These T cell receptor beta chains were read from a single sample in a study of blood T cell repertoires in COVID-19. This table comes from immunoSEQ multiplex PCR, and its TCRdb copy is limited to in-frame clones, with some not included. The profile shows about 160,000 clones, 82% of them singletons. The specimen sequenced was peripheral blood. Receptors originate from an elderly woman with active or convalescent COVID-19. CDR3s include the opening cysteine and the closing phenylalanine or tryptophan. The order of the fields is D gene, clone size, J gene, V gene, CDR3 DNA, CDR3 protein. The D gene is left open where the match is weak. Clone size appears in some rows only: once, few, many, or a class for an expanded clone.

>-|-|TRBJ1-2|TRBV18
TGTGCCAGCTCACCCGTTTCAGGCGGCTACACCTTC
CASSPVSGGYTF
>TRBD2|-|TRBJ2-7|TRBV29-1
TGCAGCGTTTACAGCGGGAGCTACGAGCAGTACTTC
CSVYSGSYEQYF
>-|-|TRBJ1-5|TRBV2
TGTGCCAGCAGCCTTCGACAGGTCAATCAGCCCCAGCATTTT
CASSLRQVNQPQHF
>TRBD1|-|TRBJ1-1|TRBV7-9
TGTGCCAGCAGCCGACAGGGGGCGGCTTCGAACACTGAAGCTTTCTTT
CASSRQGAASNTEAFF
>-|-|TRBJ1-2|TRBV3-1/TRBV3-2
TGTGCCAGCAGCCAAGTAACAGACTATGGCTACACCTTC
CASSQVTDYGYTF
>-|-|TRBJ2-7|TRBV5-1
TGCGCCAGCAGCTTGGTTAGGGCAGGGAATGGCGAGCAGTACTTC
CASSLVRAGNGEQYF
>-|-|TRBJ1-1|TRBV7-9
TGTGCCAGCAGCCAGCAGCGGTCTGAAGCTTTCTTT
CASSQQRSEAFF
>-|-|TRBJ2-7|TRBV11-3
TGTGCCAGCAGCTTAGGCGGTAGCGGCCCCTACGAGCAGTACTTC
CASSLGGSGPYEQYF
>-|-|TRBJ1-5|TRBV7-2
TGTGCCAGCAGCTTAGTTCACAGCCCTAGCAATCAGCCCCAGCATTTT
CASSLVHSPSNQPQHF
>-|once|TRBJ1-2|TRBV6-5
TGTGCCAGCAGCCTCCCAGGGGAGAGCGGCTACACCTTC
CASSLPGESGYTF
>-|many|TRBJ2-7|TRBV6-5
TGTGCCAGCAGTTCGTACTACGAGCAGTACTTC
CASSSYYEQYF
>-|-|TRBJ1-4|TRBV5-1
TGCGCCAGCAGCTACACAGTTTCAACTAATGAAAAACTGTTTTTT
CASSYTVSTNEKLFF
>TRBD1|-|TRBJ1-1|TRBV19
TGTGCCAGTATCCCCCAACGGGCAGGGGGCAACACTGAAGCTTTCTTT
CASIPQRAGGNTEAFF
>-|few|TRBJ1-2|TRBV14
TGTGCCAGCAGCCAAGCACAGTTTGGCTACACCTTC
CASSQAQFGYTF
>-|-|TRBJ1-2|TRBV5-1
TGCGCCAGCAGCGTTTCATCAGGGAGGCATGGCTACACCTTC
CASSVSSGRHGYTF
>-|once|TRBJ1-2|TRBV2
TGTGCCAGCAGCGGCAGGGGAGCTGGCTACACCTTC
CASSGRGAGYTF
>TRBD1|-|TRBJ2-3|TRBV5-1
TGCGCCAGCAGCCTGAGCAGGGGGAGCACAGATACGCAGTATTTT
CASSLSRGSTDTQYF
>-|-|TRBJ1-4|TRBV6-5
TGTGCCAGCAACCAGGCGAATGAAAAACTGTTTTTT
CASNQANEKLFF
>-|-|TRBJ1-5|TRBV19
TGTGCCAGTAGATATCAGATCAATCAGCCCCAGCATTTT
CASRYQINQPQHF
>TRBD2|-|TRBJ2-3|TRBV27
TGTGCCAGCAGTTTCTCTAGCGGGTACACAGATACGCAGTATTTT
CASSFSSGYTDTQYF
>TRBD1|-|TRBJ1-1|TRBV25-1
TGTGCCAGCAGCCCGACAGGGTGGGCCACTGAAGCTTTCTTT
CASSPTGWATEAFF
>TRBD1|-|TRBJ1-1|TRBV7-9
TGTGCCAGCAGCTTAGCGACAGGGGGCTGGGGTGAAGCTTTCTTT
CASSLATGGWGEAFF
>-|-|TRBJ2-7|TRBV28
TGTGCCAGCCATGGACTCTACGAGCAGTACTTC
CASHGLYEQYF
>TRBD2|-|TRBJ2-5|TRBV6-5
TGTGCCAGCAGCGAGACTAGCGGGAGAACAGAGACCCAGTACTTC
CASSETSGRTETQYF
>-|-|TRBJ1-2|TRBV18
TGTGCCAGCTCACCGCGGGAGGGGAGAGGTGGCTACACCTTC
CASSPREGRGGYTF
>-|-|TRBJ1-6|TRBV11-1
TGTGCCAGCAGACCCGTAGGAAGGGGCACACCCCTCCACTTT
CASRPVGRGTPLHF
>TRBD2|-|TRBJ2-2|TRBV10-1
TGCGCCAGCAGCGCTAGCGGAGCCGGGGCCGGGGAGCTGTTTTTT
CASSASGAGAGELFF
>-|-|TRBJ1-3|TRBV18
TGTGCCAGCTCACCAGCGCCCCGCGGAGGACTGAGCGACCCAGGAAACACCATATATTTT
CASSPAPRGGLSDPGNTIYF
>TRBD2|few|TRBJ2-1|TRBV28
TGTGCCAGCAGTTTCGGCTCTTTCAGACTAGCGGGAGTGTATGAGCAGTTCTTC
CASSFGSFRLAGVYEQFF